One and the same sample provided the 32 T cell receptor beta chains below, sequenced in a study of cytomegalovirus exposure and HLA in healthy donors. The primer mix had 60 Vbeta and 13 Jbeta primers. Method: immunoSEQ multiplex PCR; TCRdb's copy keeps in-frame clones and lacks some. The sample carries 170,000 or so clones, around three quarters recorded once. The sample was PBMCs. The receptors derive from a boy between 5 and 17 years old in good health and CMV-seronegative.

The chain couples TRBV29-1 to TRBJ1-2; D is perhaps TRBD1 (5 bases). Germline-derived CDR1 and CDR2 are SQVTM and ANQGSEA. V lost 5 bases and J 4 bases, leaving 11 bases between the germline ends. The CDR3 covers 12 residues. CDR3 DNA sequence: TGCAGCGTTTCCAGGGCCGGCTATGGCTACACCTTC. Amino acids: CSVSRAGYGYTF.

This clone has more than one count but fewer than ten. This chain joins TRBV11-2 and TRBJ2-5; a weak D match, TRBD1 (6 bases). V lost 4 bases and J lost 3, with 18 bases in between. Germline-derived CDR1 and CDR2 are SGHAT and FQNNGV. The CDR3 spans 16 residues. The CDR3 DNA follows: TGTGCCAGCAGCTCCCGACTCCCGGGACACGAAGAGACCCAGTACTTC. Translation: CASSSRLPGHEETQYF.

The V call is TRBV7-8, the J call TRBJ1-1, with D possibly matching TRBD1 (5 bases). The CDR3 contains 15 residues. V dropped 0 bases and J dropped 5 bases, with 13 bases sitting between them. CDR1 is SGHVS, CDR2 FQNEAQ, per germline. The CDR3 sequence: CASSLARGGWTEAFF. The CDR3, as DNA: TGTGCCAGCAGCTTAGCGCGGGGGGGTTGGACTGAAGCTTTCTTT. Full variable domain (missing parts from reference TRBV7-8 and TRBJ1-1): GAGVSQSPRYKVAKRGQDVALRCDPISGHVSLFWYQQALGQGPEFLTYFQNEAQLDKSGLPSDRFFAERPEGSVSTLKIQRTQQEDSAVYLCASSLARGGWTEAFFGQGTRLTVV.

The rearrangement links TRBV18 to TRBJ1-2; the D is unclear. The V end lost 3 bases, the J end lost 4 bases, and 6 bases lay between the germline ends. Germline V CDR1 and CDR2: KGHSH, LQKENI. The CDR3 consists of 12 residues. CDR3 nucleotide sequence: TGTGCCAGCTCACCGGTAGTCTATGGCTACACCTTC. As protein: CASSPVVYGYTF.

This chain joins TRBV5-1 and TRBJ2-1; 11 positions agree with TRBD2. This CDR3 has 18 residues. In germline, CDR1 is SGHRS, CDR2 YFSETQ. Trimming at V came to 0 bases and at J to 8 bases, leaving 13 bases not matched to a gene. The CDR3 coding sequence is TGCGCCAGCAGCTTGGCCTCATTAGCGGGGGGGCCTGCCCATGAGCAGTTCTTC. Protein: CASSLASLAGGPAHEQFF.

A few counts support this clone. CDR3 amino acids: CASSPDREETQYF. DNA of the CDR3: TGTGCCAGCTCACCTGACAGGGAAGAGACCCAGTACTTC. The V and J genes are TRBV18 and TRBJ2-5, with 7 nucleotides matching TRBD1. After removal of 3 bases from V and 3 bases from J, the junction contained 1 base not matched to a gene. This CDR3 has 13 residues. From germline, CDR1 is KGHSH and CDR2 LQKENI.

V usage is TRBV14 and J usage is TRBJ2-1; 10 bases match TRBD2. V lost 5 bases to trimming and J lost 12 bases; unmatched junction nucleotides: 13. The CDR3 has 15 amino acids. CDR1 SGHDN and CDR2 FVKESK come from the germline V gene. CDR3 protein: CASSLAGGLVMVQFF. CDR3 in DNA: TGTGCCAGCAGCTTAGCGGGAGGTCTAGTAATGGTGCAGTTCTTC.

The J gene is TRBJ2-1, the V gene TRBV10-1; 9 nucleotides align to TRBD1. Germline V lookup: CDR1 WNHNN, CDR2 SYGVQD (reference sequence). Losses at the gene ends were 6 bases for V and 5 bases for J; bases not matched to a gene: 14. The CDR3 has 17 amino acids. The CDR3 nucleotides are TGCGCCAGCAGAAAAAACACCGGGACAGGGCCCAACAATGAGCAGTTCTTC. Protein product: CASRKNTGTGPNNEQFF.

The chain employs TRBV7-6 and TRBJ2-3, with D possibly TRBD2 on 5 matching bases. This CDR3 is built from 14 residues. Germline V gives CDR1 SGHVS, CDR2 FNYEAQ. V was cut by 2 bases and J by 2 bases, with 8 bases left in between. This CDR3 is CASSLSGFTDTQYF. In nucleotides, the CDR3 is TGTGCCAGCAGCTTAAGCGGCTTCACAGATACGCAGTATTTT. The full variable domain, rest sourced from reference TRBV7-6 and TRBJ2-3, is GAGVSQSPRYKVTKRGQDVALRCDPISGHVSLYWYRQALGQGPEFLTYFNYEAQQDKSGLPNDRFSAERPEGSISTLTIQRTEQRDSAMYRCASSLSGFTDTQYFGPGTRLTVL.

The chain links TRBV4-2 to TRBJ2-3; 10 nucleotides align to TRBD2. The length of the CDR3 is 17 residues. The V and J ends lost 4 bases and 2 bases, in that order; junction bases with no gene match: 9. Germline CDR1 is LGHNA and CDR2 is YNFKEQ. CDR3 sequence (DNA): TGTGCCAGCAGCCCGAGTCTAGCGGGGGCCTTCACAGATACGCAGTATTTT. It translates to CASSPSLAGAFTDTQYF.

V usage is TRBV13 and J usage is TRBJ2-6, with D unresolved. Germline V CDR1 and CDR2: PRHDT, FYEKMQ (reference sequence). Trimming took 3 bases from V and 0 from J, leaving 12 bases between them. The CDR3 runs 17 residues. The CDR3 reads CASSFSQALSGANVLTF. The DNA for the CDR3 is TGTGCCAGCAGCTTCAGTCAGGCCCTCTCTGGGGCCAACGTCCTGACTTTC.

There are a few counts of this clone. The chain has TRBV11-1 and TRBJ2-1; a possible D gene is TRBD1 (7 bases). CDR1 and CDR2 (germline): SGHAT, FQDESV (reference sequence). This CDR3 region has 19 residues. With 0 bases removed from V and 2 bases from J, the gap between germline ends came to 20 bases. This chain's CDR3 is CASSLAFLWQGGPYNEQFF. Written as DNA, the CDR3 is TGTGCCAGCAGCTTAGCGTTTTTATGGCAGGGGGGACCCTACAATGAGCAGTTCTTC.

This chain joins TRBV19 and TRBJ1-2, with D possibly being TRBD1 (6 bases). The CDR3 is 15 amino acids. V was cut by 5 bases and J by 2 bases, with 15 bases left in between. Germline-derived CDR1 and CDR2 are LNHDA and SQIVND (reference sequence). DNA for the CDR3: TGTGCCAGTAGTTTGGACAGAACTTTAAACTATGGCTACACCTTC. Translating it yields CASSLDRTLNYGYTF.

V gene TRBV7-3 combines with J gene TRBJ2-2; 8 nucleotides match TRBD2. CDR1 and CDR2 from the germline V gene are SGHTA and FQGTGA. V shed 0 bases and J 4 bases; nucleotides not matched to a gene: 7. CDR3 length: 17 amino acids. The chain's CDR3 is CASSLTTGLAGTGELFF. Written as DNA, the CDR3 is TGTGCCAGCAGCTTAACAACAGGGCTAGCGGGCACCGGGGAGCTGTTTTTT.

V is TRBV9 and J is TRBJ1-1; D is perhaps TRBD1 (6 bases). This CDR3 is built from 17 residues. Germline CDR1 is SGDLS and CDR2 is YYNGEE. Trimming took off 3 bases at V and 0 bases at J, with 18 bases between the two ends. As DNA, the CDR3 is TGTGCCAGCAGCGAGGATGGGGGGGCCCTCCTGAACACTGAAGCTTTCTTT. Translated, it gives CASSEDGGALLNTEAFF.

In its sample, this clone was seen a few times. The CDR3 nucleotides read TGTGCCAGCAGTCTACAGGGGGGAGGCGGCACTGAAGCTTTCTTT. Translated, it gives CASSLQGGGGTEAFF. This sequence joins TRBV2 and TRBJ1-1; 8 bases agree with TRBD1. V lost 5 bases, J lost 4 bases, and 9 bases stayed unmatched. This CDR3 has 15 residues. Germline-derived CDR1 and CDR2 are SNHLY and FYNNEI.

The genes are TRBV30 and TRBJ1-2, with 7 bases lining up with TRBD1. This CDR3 has 14 residues. Germline lookup yields CDR1 GTSNPN and CDR2 SVGIG (reference sequence). V gave up 2 bases and J gave up 4 bases; unmatched junction bases: 7. The CDR3 spells CAWSLGGPPYGYTF. CDR3 DNA sequence: TGTGCCTGGAGTCTAGGGGGCCCGCCCTATGGCTACACCTTC.

This clone showed up just once. The chain employs TRBV7-4 and TRBJ1-5, with 8 nucleotides matching TRBD1. This CDR3 spans 18 amino acids. The V gene end was trimmed by 2 bases and the J gene end by 4 bases; junction bases not matched to a gene: 13. Germline CDR1 reads SGHVT; CDR2 reads SQSDAQ. The CDR3 spells CASSLFMDREVRNQPQHF. As DNA, the CDR3 is TGTGCCAGCAGCTTATTCATGGACAGGGAGGTAAGGAATCAGCCCCAGCATTTT. The complete variable domain, with remaining parts taken from reference TRBV7-4 and TRBJ1-5, reads GAGVSQSPRYKVAKRGRDVALRCDSISGHVTLYWYRQTLGQGSEVLTYSQSDAQRDKSGRPSGRFSAERPERSVSTLKIQRTEQGDSAVYLCASSLFMDREVRNQPQHFGDGTRLSIL.

The V call is TRBV30, the J call TRBJ2-7; TRBD2 matches 12 bases. V shed 2 bases and J 3 bases; nucleotides not matched to a gene: 2. CDR3 size: 14 residues. Germline-derived CDR1 and CDR2 are GTSNPN and SVGIG (reference sequence). In DNA, the CDR3 is TGTGCCTGGAGTCCGACTAGCGGGGGCTACGAGCAGTACTTC. It translates to CAWSPTSGGYEQYF.

The chain employs TRBV5-4 and TRBJ2-7; 7 bases are a match to TRBD1. The CDR3 is made up of 14 amino acids. Germline V lookup: CDR1 SGHNT, CDR2 YYREEE (reference sequence). Trimming took 3 bases from V and 0 from J; bases not matched to a gene: 3. CDR3 nucleotides: TGTGCCAGCAGCTCTGCAGGGGGCTCCTACGAGCAGTACTTC. This codes for CASSSAGGSYEQYF.

This chain connects TRBV6-5 to TRBJ2-7; a possible D gene is TRBD2 (5 bases). The CDR3 runs to 14 residues. Germline CDR1 MNHEY, CDR2 SVGAGI. The V end was cut by 7 bases, the J end by 1 base, with 14 bases between. CDR3 in amino acids: CASTLARNSYEQYF. CDR3 nucleotides: TGTGCCAGCACTCTAGCCAGGAATTCCTACGAGCAGTACTTC.

This chain links TRBV29-1 with TRBJ1-1; 7 bases are shared with TRBD1. The length of the CDR3 is 14 residues. CDR1 is SQVTM, CDR2 ANQGSEA, per germline. V shed 4 bases and J 3 bases; nucleotides not matched to a gene: 8. CDR3 protein: CSVVGLTGYTEAFF. The CDR3 DNA reads as TGCAGCGTTGTAGGATTGACAGGGTACACTGAAGCTTTCTTT.

The chain couples TRBV6-5 to TRBJ2-7, with 7 bases lining up with TRBD2. Trimming took 2 bases from V and 6 from J; bases not matched to a gene: 1. The CDR3 length is 12 residues. Germline-derived CDR1 and CDR2 are MNHEY and SVGAGI. CDR3 DNA: TGTGCCAGCAGTTACCGCGGGGGCGAGCAGTACTTC. This gives the protein CASSYRGGEQYF.

This rearrangement joins TRBV9 to TRBJ2-3; maybe TRBD1 (5 bases). The V end was cut by 0 bases, the J end by 0 bases, with 11 bases between. The germline gives CDR1 SGDLS, CDR2 YYNGEE. CDR3 length: 16 amino acids. CDR3 sequence: CASSVAQAASTDTQYF. The CDR3 DNA reads as TGTGCCAGCAGCGTAGCACAGGCTGCTAGCACAGATACGCAGTATTTT.

The chain recombines TRBV6-1 with TRBJ2-2; 10 bases are a match to TRBD1. J gave up 7 bases and V 3 bases, and 5 bases lay outside the gene matches. Germline values: CDR1 MNHNS, CDR2 SASEGT. The CDR3 spans 15 residues. The CDR3 loop is CASSETGGAIGELFF. In DNA, the CDR3 is TGTGCCAGCAGTGAGACAGGGGGCGCGATCGGGGAGCTGTTTTTT.

The gene calls are TRBV11-2 and TRBJ2-1; TRBD2 agrees at 8 bases. After removal of 1 base from V and 0 bases from J, the junction contained 5 bases not matched to a gene. This CDR3 comprises 17 residues. CDR1 and CDR2 (germline): SGHAT, FQNNGV. The CDR3 DNA reads TGTGCCAGCAGCTTAGGAATGGCGGGAGGCTCCTACAATGAGCAGTTCTTC. As protein: CASSLGMAGGSYNEQFF.

This clone was detected once. The chain links TRBV29-1 to TRBJ2-7, with D possibly matching TRBD1 (6 bases). Deletions cut 0 bases from V and 1 base from J, with 13 bases between. CDR3 length: 15 residues. The germline CDR1 and CDR2 sequences are SQVTM and ANQGSEA. The CDR3 loop reads CSVEDRGRGSYEQYF. The CDR3 coding sequence is TGCAGCGTTGAAGATAGGGGCAGGGGATCCTACGAGCAGTACTTC.

This chain joins TRBV5-4 and TRBJ1-5, with D perhaps TRBD1 (5 bases). The CDR3 consists of 16 residues. Trimming took off 4 bases at V and 5 bases at J, with 19 bases between the two ends. Germline values: CDR1 SGHNT, CDR2 YYREEE (reference sequence). DNA for the CDR3: TGTGCCAGCAGCGTATTAGGGGTTGACCTTTATCAGCCCCAGCATTTT. This codes for CASSVLGVDLYQPQHF.

This chain joins TRBV19 and TRBJ1-5; 8 nucleotides line up with TRBD1. CDR1 is LNHDA and CDR2 is SQIVND in the germline V gene (reference sequence). The length of the CDR3 is 15 residues. The ends lost 4 bases at V and 6 bases at J; junction bases unmatched: 8. In nucleotides, the CDR3 is TGTGCCAGTAGTACTACAGGGGGTAGGAGTCAGCCCCAGCATTTT. Protein product: CASSTTGGRSQPQHF.

This chain uses TRBV7-9 with TRBJ2-1; TRBD1 is a possible D gene (6 bases). The germline CDR1 and CDR2 sequences are SEHNR and FQNEAQ (reference sequence). V lost 2 bases and J 6 bases, leaving 11 bases between the germline ends. CDR3 length: 14 amino acids. The CDR3 DNA sequence: TGTGCCAGCAGCTTACCGACAGGACCCAATGAGCAGTTCTTC. Protein: CASSLPTGPNEQFF. Full variable domain (remainder filled in from reference TRBV7-9 and TRBJ2-1): DTGVSQNPRHKITKRGQNVTFRCDPISEHNRLYWYRQTLGQGPEFLTYFQNEAQLEKSRLLSDRFSAERPKGSFSTLEIQRTEQGDSAMYLCASSLPTGPNEQFFGPGTRLTVL.

On this clone itself: Because the CDR3 is missing its conserved closing phenylalanine or tryptophan, this is likely a read error. The limits of the CDR3 on the DNA are not certain, so only TCRdb's listed CDR3 is given. CDR3 amino acids: CASSMGWTGDI. The chain combines TRBV27 with TRBJ2-3; no check of the table's D call, TRBD1, against the DNA was made. Germline V CDR1 and CDR2: MNHEY, SMNVEV (reference sequence). The CDR3 is 11 amino acids long, termini counted.

The chain carries TRBV19 and TRBJ2-5; 8 bases line up with TRBD2. V lost 7 bases, J lost 2 bases, and 6 bases stayed unmatched. The CDR3 is made up of 14 amino acids. The germline CDR1 and CDR2 sequences are LNHDA and SQIVND (reference sequence). CDR3 region: CASNPGLGQETQYF. CDR3 sequence (DNA): TGTGCCAGTAACCCGGGACTAGGGCAAGAGACCCAGTACTTC.